The 21 T cell receptor beta chains reported below all come from one sample, sequenced in a study of lymphopenia after photon versus proton radiotherapy. The protocol was immunoSEQ multiplex PCR, while the TCRdb copy is restricted to in-frame clones and leaves out a portion. Of approximately 91,000 clones listed, 80% to 90% are singletons. Sequencing was performed on peripheral blood, taken from a patient treated with proton-based radiotherapy. The receptors were gathered from a man in his 60s with pancreatic cancer.

The J gene is TRBJ2-1, the V gene TRBV29-1; no definite D call. Germline V gene sequence: CDR1 SQVTM, CDR2 ANQGSEA. V was pared by 4 bases and J by 3 bases, with 7 bases between. The CDR3 extends over 12 amino acids. In nucleotides, the CDR3 is TGCAGCGTTGGAATTGGCTACAATGAGCAGTTCTTC. Its protein product is CSVGIGYNEQFF.

The chain carries TRBV30 and TRBJ2-2; tentatively, D is TRBD1 or TRBD2 (5 bases each). Trimming removed 5 bases from V and 5 bases from J, with 12 bases in between. The germline CDR1 and CDR2 sequences are GTSNPN and SVGIG (reference sequence). This CDR3 comprises 13 residues. Here the CDR3 DNA reads TGTGCCTGGCAGGGCAGGGAGACCGGGGAGCTGTTTTTT. This gives the protein CAWQGRETGELFF.

V usage is TRBV10-1 and J usage is TRBJ2-7; TRBD1 aligns across 8 bases. This CDR3 spans 14 amino acids. V shed 2 bases, J shed 4 bases, and the junction held 4 bases outside the gene matches. Germline lookup yields CDR1 WNHNN and CDR2 SYGVQD (reference sequence). The CDR3 protein is CASSEGDRPYEQYF. The CDR3 nucleotides read TGCGCCAGCAGTGAGGGGGACAGGCCTTACGAGCAGTACTTC.

CDR3 amino acids: CASSVVPQGTEAFF. CDR3 coding DNA: TGTGCCAGCAGCGTAGTCCCGCAGGGCACTGAAGCTTTCTTT. The V call is TRBV9, the J call TRBJ1-1; weak D call: TRBD1 (5 bases). CDR3 length: 14 amino acids. CDR1 SGDLS and CDR2 YYNGEE come from the germline V gene. V lost 0 bases to trimming and J lost 4 bases, with 10 bases between them.

The chain combines TRBV28 with TRBJ2-7; D is unclear. CDR1 MDHEN and CDR2 SYDVKM come from the germline V gene. V lost 6 bases and J 1 base, leaving 13 bases between the germline ends. The CDR3 is made up of 14 amino acids. The CDR3 bases are TGTGCCAGCAGGTCTGGAGTGAGGTCCTACGAGCAGTACTTC. This sequence encodes CASRSGVRSYEQYF.

The chain joins TRBV6-6 to TRBJ1-2, with TRBD1 matching 10 bases. CDR3 length: 13 amino acids. Trimming removed 5 bases from V and 8 bases from J; junction bases left unmatched: 5. Germline CDR1 MNHNY, CDR2 SVGAGI (reference sequence). CDR3 DNA sequence: TGTGCCAGCAGTCGGACAGGGGGTATGGGCTACACCTTC. It yields the protein CASSRTGGMGYTF.

This clone appeared a few times. The V call is TRBV4-1, the J call TRBJ2-7, with 7 bases lining up with TRBD1. Germline values: CDR1 MGHRA, CDR2 YSYEKL. V was pared by 6 bases and J by 2 bases, with 10 bases of the junction left unmatched. CDR3 length equals 15 residues. DNA of the CDR3: TGCGCCAGCAGGAATCAACCCGGGACAGCCTACGAGCAGTACTTC. It translates to CASRNQPGTAYEQYF.

J is TRBJ2-7 and V is TRBV7-2, with a possible D match to TRBD1 (6 bases). Deletions cut 0 bases from V and 3 bases from J, with 15 bases between. This CDR3 spans 16 amino acids. Germline loops: CDR1 SGHTA, CDR2 FQGNSA. CDR3 bases: TGTGCCAGCAGCTTAGCCCAAACAGGGCTGGGCTACGAGCAGTACTTC. Translated, it gives CASSLAQTGLGYEQYF.

To note about this clone: The same CDR3 arises from other DNA sequences in this sample as well. The chain uses TRBV15 and TRBJ2-1, with D uncertain. Trimming left V 0 bases short and J 5 bases short, with 8 bases between. The V gene's germline CDR1 is LNHNV and CDR2 YYDKDF (reference sequence). The CDR3 is 14 residues long. The CDR3, as DNA: TGTGCCACCAGCAGAGATGGTGGTAACAATGAGCAGTTCTTC. It is translated as CATSRDGGNNEQFF.

The chain links TRBV15 to TRBJ2-3; D might be TRBD1 or TRBD2, each matching 6 bases. CDR1 LNHNV and CDR2 YYDKDF come from the germline V gene (reference sequence). Trimming took 0 bases from V and 6 from J, leaving 10 bases between them. The CDR3 is 14 amino acids. CDR3 DNA: TGTGCCACCAGCAGAGACATGGGGGGCGATACGCAGTATTTT. This codes for CATSRDMGGDTQYF.

This chain joins TRBV28 and TRBJ1-3; D not resolved. Trimming shortened V by 6 bases and J by 0 bases, and 9 bases separated the two germline ends. Germline-derived CDR1 and CDR2 are MDHEN and SYDVKM. CDR3 length equals 14 residues. CDR3: CASRADNSGNTIYF. In DNA form, the CDR3 reads TGTGCCAGCAGAGCCGACAACTCTGGAAACACCATATATTTT.

The CDR3 DNA follows: TGCGCCAGCAGCCAAGGAATAGCAAGTGAGCAGTTCTTC. This gives the protein CASSQGIASEQFF. J is TRBJ2-1 and V is TRBV4-3, with unresolved D. The germline V and J ends were trimmed by 1 base and 9 bases, with 10 bases remaining between them. CDR3 length: 13 amino acids. CDR1 is LGHNA and CDR2 is YSLEER in the germline V gene.

The rearrangement uses TRBV4-1 and TRBJ2-2; D is perhaps TRBD1 (5 bases). Trimming shortened V by 1 base and J by 6 bases, and 9 bases separated the two germline ends. This CDR3 is built from 14 residues. From germline, CDR1 is MGHRA and CDR2 YSYEKL. CDR3 sequence (DNA): TGCGCCAGCAGCCAAGCCGCAGGGCCCGGGGAGCTGTTTTTT. Translation: CASSQAAGPGELFF.

The gene calls are TRBV30 and TRBJ1-4; tentatively, D is TRBD1 (5 bases). Trimming cost V 1 base and J 0 bases, with 15 bases left between them. The CDR3 loop spans 17 amino acids. Germline V gives CDR1 GTSNPN, CDR2 SVGIG (reference sequence). DNA for the CDR3: TGTGCCTGGAGTGATCCCACAGGCCGCGCAACTAATGAAAAACTGTTTTTT. Protein sequence: CAWSDPTGRATNEKLFF.

The rearrangement joins TRBV4-2 to TRBJ2-3, with 14 bases matching TRBD2. J gave up 0 bases and V 5 bases, and 10 bases lay outside the gene matches. The CDR3 spans 19 residues. Germline V gene sequence: CDR1 LGHNA, CDR2 YNFKEQ. CDR3: CASSAYVTSGRASTDTQYF. The CDR3 DNA sequence: TGTGCCAGCAGCGCCTATGTGACTAGCGGGAGGGCCAGCACAGATACGCAGTATTTT.

V is TRBV14 and J is TRBJ1-1; unclear D gene. Trimming took off 1 base at V and 1 base at J, with 7 bases between the two ends. This CDR3 spans 14 amino acids. Germline V gives CDR1 SGHDN, CDR2 FVKESK. The CDR3: CASSQGLRNTEAFF. The CDR3 nucleotides are TGTGCCAGCAGCCAAGGGTTAAGGAACACTGAAGCTTTCTTT. Full variable domain (remainder filled in from reference TRBV14 and TRBJ1-1): EAGVTQFPSHSVIEKGQTVTLRCDPISGHDNLYWYRRVMGKEIKFLLHFVKESKQDESGMPNNRFLAERTGGTYSTLKVQPAELEDSGVYFCASSQGLRNTEAFFGQGTRLTVV.

The gene calls are TRBV27 and TRBJ2-7, with no clear D. The germline V gene has CDR1 MNHEY and CDR2 SMNVEV (reference sequence). The CDR3 runs 13 residues. V was trimmed by 0 bases and J by 6 bases, leaving 9 bases between them. CDR3 residues: CASSLSTWSEQYF. The DNA for the CDR3 is TGTGCCAGCAGTTTATCGACATGGAGCGAGCAGTACTTC.

V is TRBV28 and J is TRBJ1-1; D is unclear. The V gene lost 10 bases and the J gene lost 0 bases, with 9 bases spanning the gap. The CDR3 is made up of 12 amino acids. The germline gives CDR1 MDHEN, CDR2 SYDVKM. The CDR3 DNA sequence: TGTGCCACCGGAATCATGAACACTGAAGCTTTCTTT. Amino acid sequence: CATGIMNTEAFF.

CDR3 amino acids: CASSQGHRTDTQYF. The DNA for the CDR3 is TGTGCCAGCAGCCAAGGCCACAGAACAGATACGCAGTATTTT. The rearrangement uses TRBV11-2 and TRBJ2-3; D unclear. The CDR3 totals 14 residues. Germline lookup yields CDR1 SGHAT and CDR2 FQNNGV. The V and J ends lost 5 bases and 3 bases respectively, with 12 bases between them.

In its sample, this clone was seen a few times. This chain joins TRBV7-9 and TRBJ1-1; tentative D call: TRBD1 (5 bases). This CDR3 is 14 amino acids long. Germline assignment: CDR1 SEHNR and CDR2 FQNEAQ (reference sequence). V lost 3 bases, J lost 2 bases, and 10 bases lay in between. In nucleotides, the CDR3 is TGTGCCAGCAGCTTCGGGGGAGGTAACACTGAAGCTTTCTTT. It is translated as CASSFGGGNTEAFF.

The chain couples TRBV27 to TRBJ2-2; D remains unclear. The germline V gene has CDR1 MNHEY and CDR2 SMNVEV (reference sequence). Between the trimmed V and J ends, which lost 4 bases and 3 bases, there was a span of 9 bases. The CDR3 length is 14 residues. CDR3 region: CASSSHDYTGELFF. In DNA form, the CDR3 reads TGTGCCAGCAGTTCCCATGATTACACCGGGGAGCTGTTTTTT.